These 13 T cell receptor beta chains were sequenced from one sample in a study of blood T cell repertoires in COVID-19. Method: immunoSEQ multiplex PCR; TCRdb's copy keeps in-frame clones and lacks some. The table includes about 210,000 clones, around 84% detected once. Sequenced material: PBMCs or T cells enriched from blood (not recorded which). The receptors come from a man under 40 with acute COVID-19.

The rearrangement uses TRBV27 and TRBJ2-5; D perhaps matches TRBD1 (6 bases). The CDR3 totals 13 residues. The V end lost 0 bases, the J end lost 5 bases, and 7 bases lay between the germline ends. In germline, CDR1 is MNHEY, CDR2 SMNVEV (reference sequence). CDR3 residues: CASSLSGAETQYF. The CDR3 region has the DNA TGTGCCAGCAGTTTATCGGGGGCCGAGACCCAGTACTTC.

This clone is a singleton in its sample. This rearrangement joins TRBV19 to TRBJ1-2, with D possibly TRBD1 on 6 matching bases. The CDR3 is made up of 14 amino acids. V dropped 10 bases and J dropped 5 bases, with 20 bases sitting between them. The germline gives CDR1 LNHDA, CDR2 SQIVND (reference sequence). DNA of the CDR3: TGTGCCACCGCACCCCCAGGGGTCGGGTATGGCTACACCTTC. Its translation: CATAPPGVGYGYTF.

The chain has TRBV7-3 and TRBJ2-1; 10 positions agree with TRBD2. The CDR3 extends over 18 amino acids. From germline, CDR1 is SGHTA and CDR2 FQGTGA. With V trimmed by 3 bases and J by 8 bases, 16 bases remained unmatched. The CDR3 DNA follows: TGTGCCAGCAGCTTTGGGCTAGCGGGGGCGCAGAGTTTCCATGAGCAGTTCTTC. This codes for CASSFGLAGAQSFHEQFF.

This chain uses TRBV7-9 with TRBJ1-2, with 7 bases lining up with TRBD1. Per the germline V gene, CDR1 is SEHNR and CDR2 is FQNEAQ (reference sequence). The V and J ends lost 7 bases and 1 base, in that order; junction bases with no gene match: 12. There are 16 residues in the CDR3. The CDR3 DNA follows: TGTGCCAGCATCAGGACAGGCGATTCCCATAACTATGGCTACACCTTC. It codes for CASIRTGDSHNYGYTF. Full variable domain (outside the CDR3, taken from reference TRBV7-9 and TRBJ1-2): DTGVSQNPRHKITKRGQNVTFRCDPISEHNRLYWYRQTLGQGPEFLTYFQNEAQLEKSRLLSDRFSAERPKGSFSTLEIQRTEQGDSAMYLCASIRTGDSHNYGYTFGSGTRLTVV.

The rearrangement links TRBV10-3 to TRBJ1-5; 7 bases agree with TRBD1. The ends lost 6 bases at V and 4 bases at J; junction bases unmatched: 3. There are 13 residues in the CDR3. Germline values: CDR1 ENHRY, CDR2 SYGVKD. The CDR3 sequence is CAISPGQNQPQHF. CDR3 DNA sequence: TGTGCCATCAGCCCGGGACAGAATCAGCCCCAGCATTTT.

The chain has TRBV2 and TRBJ1-5; tentative D call: TRBD1 (5 bases). The germline V gene encodes CDR1 SNHLY and CDR2 FYNNEI. CDR3 length: 13 amino acids. V lost 5 bases, J lost 6 bases, and 11 bases lay in between. The CDR3 DNA sequence: TGTGCCAGCAGTCCTCAAACAGGTCAGCCCCAGCATTTT. This sequence encodes CASSPQTGQPQHF.

This chain links TRBV9 with TRBJ2-1, with a weak D call TRBD2 (6 bases). The CDR3 has 14 residues. The V end was cut by 0 bases, the J end by 5 bases, with 9 bases between. The germline V gene encodes CDR1 SGDLS and CDR2 YYNGEE. CDR3 sequence reads: CASSVAGDHNEQFF. Written as DNA, the CDR3 is TGTGCCAGCAGCGTAGCGGGGGACCACAATGAGCAGTTCTTC.

The V call is TRBV9, the J call TRBJ2-1; 9 bases are shared with TRBD2. This CDR3 is built from 15 residues. The junction had 8 bases not matched to a gene; V was cut back by 6 bases and J by 4 bases. Germline V gene sequence: CDR1 SGDLS, CDR2 YYNGEE. CDR3 residues: CASTFLAGQYNEQFF. The CDR3 DNA is TGTGCCAGCACCTTCCTAGCGGGACAATACAATGAGCAGTTCTTC.

This chain uses TRBV10-1 with TRBJ2-3; D possibly corresponds to TRBD2 (5 bases). The CDR3 has 15 residues. The ends were cut back, 11 bases at V and 0 bases at J, with 18 bases in the middle. Germline CDR1 is WNHNN and CDR2 is SYGVQD (reference sequence). The CDR3 DNA reads TGCGCCTCCGCAGAGGGTGGAACTAGCACAGATACGCAGTATTTT. It yields the protein CASAEGGTSTDTQYF.

There are a few counts of this clone. The chain joins TRBV10-3 to TRBJ1-1; 8 bases map to TRBD1. CDR3 length: 14 residues. Germline lookup yields CDR1 ENHRY and CDR2 SYGVKD. V trimming: 6 bases; J trimming: 3 bases; junction bases outside the gene matches: 6. CDR3 sequence reads: CAIRGTGGDTEAFF. CDR3 sequence (DNA): TGTGCCATCAGGGGTACAGGGGGGGACACTGAAGCTTTCTTT.

With respect to this clone: This sample also contains other DNA sequences that code for the same CDR3. This chain connects TRBV9 to TRBJ2-5; D is ambiguous. The ends were cut back, 0 bases at V and 4 bases at J, with 7 bases in the middle. Germline lookup yields CDR1 SGDLS and CDR2 YYNGEE. The CDR3 has 13 amino acids. The CDR3 region is CASSVGGGETQYF. CDR3 DNA: TGTGCCAGCAGCGTAGGAGGTGGAGAGACCCAGTACTTC.

The rearrangement uses TRBV27 and TRBJ1-2; 9 bases line up with TRBD1. The CDR3 length is 14 residues. The germline CDR1 and CDR2 sequences are MNHEY and SMNVEV (reference sequence). Trimming cost V 2 bases and J 3 bases; bases outside gene matches: 1. The DNA for the CDR3 is TGTGCCAGCAGTTTAAACAGGGGGCACTATGGCTACACCTTC. It yields the protein CASSLNRGHYGYTF.

V is TRBV5-1 and J is TRBJ2-1; 14 positions agree with TRBD2. In germline, CDR1 is SGHRS, CDR2 YFSETQ. The trim removed 3 bases at V and 4 bases at J, leaving 6 bases unmatched. The CDR3 is made up of 17 amino acids. The CDR3 reads CASSWTRLAGGYNEQFF. The CDR3 nucleotides are TGCGCCAGCAGCTGGACCCGACTAGCGGGGGGGTACAATGAGCAGTTCTTC.